The T cell receptor beta chain described here comes from a study of long-term antiretroviral therapy in people with HIV. Researchers ran immunoSEQ v3.0 at survey level. The table came from immunoSEQ multiplex PCR; TCRdb's copy has only in-frame clones and leaves some out. The repertoire includes 5,500 to 7,000 clones, 60% to 85% of them detected once, and around a sixth sits in the top ten. The CDR3 has 11 residues. Trimming removed 1 base from V and 5 bases from J, with 4 bases in between. From germline, CDR1 is SGHRS and CDR2 YFSETQ. Note on this clone: Its antigen is undetermined.

Two or more post-ART PBMC samples, plus at least one pre-ART sample, were available for each donor. Broader study findings: HIV repertoires showed narrower CDR3 length ranges than controls.

The sequenced sample was unsorted PBMCs, obtained 0.5 years before starting antiretroviral therapy. The receptor was isolated from a man in his forties with HIV. The gene calls are TRBV5-1 and TRBJ2-7; the D is unclear. The CDR3 region is CASSLYHEQYF. CDR3 DNA sequence: TGCGCCAGCAGCTTGTATCACGAGCAGTACTTC.